The 19 T cell receptor beta chains given below trace back to one sample, sequenced in a study of CD8+ T cells in alopecia areata. RNA, once extracted, was reverse transcribed into cDNA for use as the sequencing template. The method was immunoSEQ multiplex PCR; TCRdb's version includes in-frame clones alone and lacks a portion of them. There are around 300,000 clones in the sample; 45% to 70% occur only once, and roughly 0.88% lies in the top ten. Documented treatment: oral pan-JAK inhibitor, 5-10 mg twice daily. The specimen comprised CD4+ T cells sorted from blood, sampled around week 54, from a patient treated with tofacitinib. The receptors come from a human donor with alopecia areata.

V and J are TRBV7-2 and TRBJ1-1, with 8 nucleotides matching TRBD1. The germline V gene encodes CDR1 SGHTA and CDR2 FQGNSA. Trimming cost V 5 bases and J 3 bases; bases outside gene matches: 8. The CDR3 has 15 amino acids. CDR3 sequence reads: CASSPQGASDTEAFF. Written as DNA, the CDR3 is TGTGCCAGCAGCCCTCAGGGGGCGTCGGACACTGAAGCTTTCTTT.

The chain couples TRBV5-1 to TRBJ1-1; the D gene is possibly TRBD1 (6 bases). The CDR3 loop spans 16 amino acids. The V end lost 4 bases, the J end lost 4 bases, and 20 bases lay between the germline ends. The V gene's germline CDR1 is SGHRS and CDR2 YFSETQ. The CDR3 is CASSPALNQGSTEAFF. In DNA, the CDR3 is TGCGCCAGCAGCCCCGCCCTTAATCAGGGGAGCACTGAAGCTTTCTTT.

The chain carries TRBV5-1 and TRBJ2-7; 7 bases are a match to TRBD1. The ends lost 4 bases at V and 5 bases at J; junction bases unmatched: 6. CDR1 SGHRS and CDR2 YFSETQ come from the germline V gene. CDR3 length: 13 residues. Here the CDR3 DNA reads TGCGCCAGCAGCCAAGGACAGGTCCACGAGCAGTACTTC. Translation gives CASSQGQVHEQYF.

The chain links TRBV29-1 to TRBJ2-2, with D perhaps TRBD1 (7 bases). CDR1 and CDR2 (germline): SQVTM, ANQGSEA. The CDR3 spans 13 residues. Trimming shortened V by 7 bases and J by 3 bases, and 12 bases separated the two germline ends. For the CDR3, the DNA is TGCAGCGCCTCAGGGGGGCACACCGGGGAGCTGTTTTTT. Translated, it gives CSASGGHTGELFF.

The rearrangement uses TRBV19 and TRBJ2-5; 7 bases are shared with TRBD2. After removal of 5 bases from V and 4 bases from J, the junction contained 10 bases not matched to a gene. Germline assignment: CDR1 LNHDA and CDR2 SQIVND (reference sequence). The CDR3 has 15 residues. CDR3 residues: CASSSRGGVTETQYF. In DNA form, the CDR3 reads TGTGCCAGTAGTTCCCGGGGAGGGGTTACAGAGACCCAGTACTTC.

This clone was found once. CDR3 in amino acids: CAWSESLTGYKNIQYF. The CDR3 DNA reads as TGTGCCTGGAGTGAATCCTTGACAGGATACAAAAACATTCAGTACTTC. The chain employs TRBV30 and TRBJ2-4; possible D gene TRBD1, 6 bases. The germline V gene has CDR1 GTSNPN and CDR2 SVGIG (reference sequence). V lost 1 base, J lost 3 bases, and 16 bases lay in between. There are 16 residues in the CDR3. Full variable domain (remainder filled in from reference TRBV30 and TRBJ2-4): SQTIHQWPATLVQPVGSPLSLECTVEGTSNPNLYWYRQAAGRGLQLLFYSVGIGQISSEVPQNLSASRPQDRQFILSSKKLLLSDSGFYLCAWSESLTGYKNIQYFGAGTRLSVL.

The chain uses TRBV7-2 and TRBJ2-1; D is unresolved. This CDR3 has 12 residues. Germline V gives CDR1 SGHTA, CDR2 FQGNSA. The germline V and J ends were trimmed by 5 bases and 6 bases, with 8 bases remaining between them. As DNA, the CDR3 is TGTGCCAGCAGCCGAACGGGCAATGAGCAGTTCTTC. This encodes CASSRTGNEQFF.

This clone has only a few counts. The chain's CDR3 is CAGRSGDTQYF. The DNA for the CDR3 is TGTGCCGGTCGGTCCGGGGATACGCAGTATTTT. The chain couples TRBV30 to TRBJ2-3, with D hard to call. The V end lost 8 bases, the J end lost 6 bases, and 12 bases lay between the germline ends. CDR1 is GTSNPN and CDR2 is SVGIG in the germline V gene (reference sequence). This CDR3 is built from 11 residues.

This clone came up a few times. The chain has TRBV9 and TRBJ2-7, with D possibly matching TRBD1 (5 bases). CDR1 is SGDLS, CDR2 YYNGEE, per germline. There are 13 residues in the CDR3. V dropped 0 bases and J dropped 6 bases, with 10 bases sitting between them. CDR3 in amino acids: CASSVALQGEQYF. CDR3 bases: TGTGCCAGCAGCGTAGCTCTGCAGGGCGAGCAGTACTTC.

The CDR3 sequence is CAWSLGLADGEQFF. The CDR3 DNA sequence: TGTGCCTGGTCACTGGGACTAGCCGATGGTGAGCAGTTCTTC. V usage is TRBV30 and J usage is TRBJ2-1; the match to TRBD2 covers 9 bases. After removal of 5 bases from V and 9 bases from J, the junction contained 11 bases not matched to a gene. This CDR3 has 14 amino acids. Germline CDR1 is GTSNPN and CDR2 is SVGIG (reference sequence).

On this clone itself: Within the sample, other DNA sequences also encode this same CDR3. The chain joins TRBV7-9 to TRBJ2-7; D call uncertain. Per the germline V gene, CDR1 is SEHNR and CDR2 is FQNEAQ (reference sequence). This CDR3 is 11 amino acids long. V lost 5 bases and J lost 1, with 3 bases in between. In DNA, the CDR3 is TGTGCCAGCAGCCTATCCTACGAGCAGTACTTC. Translated, it gives CASSLSYEQYF.

The rearrangement links TRBV5-1 to TRBJ1-4; no clear D. V was cut by 0 bases and J by 7 bases, with 13 bases left in between. Germline CDR1 and CDR2: SGHRS and YFSETQ. This CDR3 comprises 15 residues. CDR3 region: CASSLDSGWGEKLFF. Here the CDR3 DNA reads TGCGCCAGCAGCTTGGATTCGGGTTGGGGTGAAAAACTGTTTTTT.

This clone was counted between two and nine times. The rearrangement links TRBV6-1 to TRBJ2-1; 13 bases map to TRBD2. This CDR3 is built from 18 residues. Trimming removed 2 bases from V and 2 bases from J; junction bases left unmatched: 6. Germline V lookup: CDR1 MNHNS, CDR2 SASEGT. CDR3 protein: CASSERTSGGGPYNEQFF. The CDR3, as DNA: TGTGCCAGCAGTGAAAGGACTAGCGGGGGCGGCCCCTACAATGAGCAGTTCTTC.

This chain uses TRBV7-2 with TRBJ2-7, with a possible D match to TRBD1 (5 bases). The CDR3 totals 15 residues. The V and J ends lost 5 bases and 3 bases respectively, with 17 bases between them. Germline V lookup: CDR1 SGHTA, CDR2 FQGNSA. The DNA for the CDR3 is TGTGCCAGCAGCCAAAGATGGGGCGGAAACTACGAGCAGTACTTC. It codes for CASSQRWGGNYEQYF.

V and J are TRBV27 and TRBJ1-6, with a possible D match to TRBD1 (5 bases). CDR3 length equals 18 residues. V lost 0 bases to trimming and J lost 0 bases, with 12 bases between them. Germline assignment: CDR1 MNHEY and CDR2 SMNVEV (reference sequence). CDR3 region: CASSLSGRPSSYNSPLHF. The CDR3 nucleotides read TGTGCCAGCAGTTTATCGGGACGACCGAGCTCCTATAATTCACCCCTCCACTTT.

This clone was observed a few times. The chain joins TRBV2 to TRBJ2-5; unclear D gene. This CDR3 has 11 residues. Germline CDR1 SNHLY, CDR2 FYNNEI. V was shortened by 7 bases and J by 5 bases, with 8 bases between the two germline ends. The CDR3 protein is CASKASETQYF. CDR3 coding DNA: TGTGCCAGCAAAGCAAGTGAGACCCAGTACTTC. Supplemented by reference TRBV2 and TRBJ2-5, the full variable domain reads EPEVTQTPSHQVTQMGQEVILRCVPISNHLYFYWYRQILGQKVEFLVSFYNNEISEKSEIFDDQFSVERPDGSNFTLKIRSTKLEDSAMYFCASKASETQYFGPGTRLLVL.

The chain joins TRBV5-4 to TRBJ2-1; tentatively, D is TRBD1 or TRBD2 (7 bases each). The CDR3 is made up of 15 amino acids. V lost 0 bases and J 7 bases, leaving 14 bases between the germline ends. CDR1 is SGHNT and CDR2 is YYREEE in the germline V gene (reference sequence). Written as DNA, the CDR3 is TGTGCCAGCAGCTTGGCCCGCCAGGGGGGGAATGAGCAGTTCTTC. Translated, it gives CASSLARQGGNEQFF. Full variable domain (remainder filled in from reference TRBV5-4 and TRBJ2-1): ETGVTQSPTHLIKTRGQQVTLRCSSQSGHNTVSWYQQALGQGPQFIFQYYREEENGRGNFPPRFSGLQFPNYSSELNVNALELDDSALYLCASSLARQGGNEQFFGPGTRLTVL.

V is TRBV7-2 and J is TRBJ2-7, with D perhaps TRBD1 or TRBD2 (5 bases each). Per germline, CDR1 SGHTA and CDR2 FQGNSA. Deletions cut 10 bases from V and 0 bases from J, with 16 bases between. The CDR3 sequence is 14 residues long. The CDR3: CATWDGRSSYEQYF. Written as DNA, the CDR3 is TGTGCCACCTGGGACGGACGAAGCTCCTACGAGCAGTACTTC.

This chain joins TRBV7-2 and TRBJ2-4; D perhaps matches TRBD2 (5 bases). The germline V gene encodes CDR1 SGHTA and CDR2 FQGNSA. The CDR3 has 18 amino acids. Trimming removed 0 bases from V and 0 bases from J, with 15 bases in between. CDR3: CASSLAHSLGLAKNIQYF. In nucleotides, the CDR3 is TGTGCCAGCAGCTTAGCTCATAGTCTTGGACTAGCCAAAAACATTCAGTACTTC.